Listed below are T cell receptor beta chains from one sample, sequenced in a study of T-cell memory formation after mild COVID-19. MiXCR, run by TCRdb on the 5' RACE reads, gives a single entry per CDR3 protein. The sample yields 170,000 or so distinct CDR3 sequences, 20% to 25% seen once. Sequencing was performed on PBMCs or a T cell subset sorted from them (not recorded which). These receptors all come from an adult woman who had mild COVID-19 (a few samples of this study predate the infection). Cell type and time point are not known. The CDR3 runs from the conserved cysteine through the conserved F or W. The D gene is left open where the match is weak. Only part of the rows carry a size: once, few, many, or a class if the clone is expanded.

CDR3,DNA,V,J,size,D
CSVPAGDNGYTF,TGCAGCGTTCCGGCAGGGGATAACGGCTACACCTTC,TRBV29-1,TRBJ1-2,NA,NA
CASSLGKGLAVGYEQYF,TGCGCCAGCAGCTTGGGAAAGGGACTAGCGGTGGGCTACGAGCAGTACTTC,TRBV5-1,TRBJ2-7,NA,TRBD2
CASSPAGTEAFF,TGTGCCAGCTCACCAGCCGGGACTGAAGCTTTCTTT,TRBV18,TRBJ1-1,NA,NA
CSVDSGTGSYGYTF,TGCAGCGTTGACTCCGGGACAGGGTCCTATGGCTACACCTTC,TRBV29-1,TRBJ1-2,NA,TRBD1
CSARSTQDWYEQYF,TGCAGTGCTAGATCAACCCAAGACTGGTACGAGCAGTACTTC,TRBV20-1,TRBJ2-7,few,NA
CSARDRAVYGYTF,TGCAGTGCTAGGGACAGGGCTGTCTATGGCTACACCTTC,TRBV20-1,TRBJ1-2,few,TRBD1
CASSLGTMSTDTQYF,TGCGCCAGCAGCCTTGGGACTATGAGCACAGATACGCAGTATTTT,TRBV5-1,TRBJ2-3,few,TRBD2
CASSPRDSTWRGGYTF,TGTGCCAGCAGTCCACGGGACTCCACTTGGAGAGGTGGCTACACCTTC,TRBV12-3/TRBV12-4,TRBJ1-2,NA,NA
CASSQDSGPYEQYF,TGCGCCAGCAGCCAAGACAGTGGGCCCTACGAGCAGTACTTC,TRBV4-3,TRBJ2-7,NA,NA
CATVGGSTDTQYF,TGTGCCACCGTGGGAGGGAGCACAGATACGCAGTATTTT,TRBV27,TRBJ2-3,few,TRBD2
CASGLALTYEQYF,TGTGCCAGCGGACTAGCGCTTACCTACGAGCAGTACTTC,TRBV6-1,TRBJ2-7,NA,TRBD2
CASSSLGTGDTEAFF,TGTGCCAGCAGTTCTCTAGGGACAGGGGACACTGAAGCTTTCTTT,TRBV6-2/TRBV6-3,TRBJ1-1,few,TRBD1
CASSPDRGGVYEQYF,TGCGCCAGCAGCCCTGACCGCGGGGGGGTTTACGAGCAGTACTTC,TRBV4-3,TRBJ2-7,once,TRBD2
CASSYPGTGVNEQFF,TGTGCCAGCAGTTATCCCGGGACAGGGGTCAATGAGCAGTTCTTC,TRBV9,TRBJ2-1,NA,TRBD1
CASSSLAYNEQFF,TGTGCCAGCAGCTCACTAGCTTACAATGAGCAGTTCTTC,TRBV11-2,TRBJ2-1,few,NA
CATSDSTGSTGELFF,TGTGCCACCAGTGATTCGACAGGGTCCACCGGGGAGCTGTTTTTT,TRBV24-1,TRBJ2-2,NA,TRBD1
CSVVDRGSNEQFF,TGCAGCGTGGTCGACAGGGGGTCCAATGAGCAGTTCTTC,TRBV29-1,TRBJ2-1,NA,TRBD1
CASSQSGTVNTEAFF,TGTGCCAGCAGTCAGTCCGGGACGGTGAACACTGAAGCTTTCTTT,TRBV12-3/TRBV12-4,TRBJ1-1,NA,NA
CASSYQGGTDTQYF,TGTGCCAGCAGCTATCAGGGGGGCACAGATACGCAGTATTTT,TRBV7-3,TRBJ2-3,NA,TRBD1
CASSFTGDNEKLFF,TGTGCCAGCAGTTTTACAGGGGATAATGAAAAACTGTTTTTT,TRBV7-9,TRBJ1-4,few,TRBD1
CASSSRDNSYEQYF,TGTGCCAGCAGCTCACGGGACAACTCCTACGAGCAGTACTTC,TRBV7-9,TRBJ2-7,NA,NA
CASGVAEQFF,TGTGCCAGCGGGGTTGCCGAGCAGTTCTTC,TRBV6-2/TRBV6-3,TRBJ2-1,few,NA
CATKLRAGKNTEAFF,TGTGCCACGAAGCTTAGGGCGGGGAAGAACACTGAAGCTTTCTTT,TRBV12-3/TRBV12-4,TRBJ1-1,few,NA
CASSAYVAGGPITYEQYF,TGTGCCAGCAGTGCCTACGTAGCGGGAGGACCCATAACCTACGAGCAGTACTTC,TRBV27,TRBJ2-7,NA,TRBD2
CATSSFSYNEQFF,TGTGCCACCAGTAGTTTCTCCTACAATGAGCAGTTCTTC,TRBV24-1,TRBJ2-1,few,NA
CASSPRRGSYNEQFF,TGTGCCAGCAGCCCCCGCAGGGGATCCTACAATGAGCAGTTCTTC,TRBV7-8,TRBJ2-1,many,NA
CASSSGGYNEQFF,TGCGCCAGCAGCTCGGGGGGGTACAATGAGCAGTTCTTC,TRBV5-1,TRBJ2-1,few,TRBD2
CATSSGPLEFTGELFF,TGTGCCACCTCTTCGGGTCCCTTGGAATTCACCGGGGAGCTGTTTTTT,TRBV7-9,TRBJ2-2,NA,NA
CASRGAVNTYNEQFF,TGTGCCAGCCGCGGAGCGGTGAACACCTACAATGAGCAGTTCTTC,TRBV2,TRBJ2-1,NA,NA
CASSFYTLTDGTYEQYF,TGTGCCAGCAGCTTCTACACGCTTACCGACGGAACCTACGAGCAGTACTTC,TRBV5-5,TRBJ2-7,NA,NA
CASSLVVGLPEAFF,TGTGCCAGCAGCTTAGTGGTCGGACTGCCTGAAGCTTTCTTT,TRBV7-9,TRBJ1-1,few,NA
CSARVRDRLETQYF,TGCAGTGCTAGAGTACGCGACAGATTAGAGACCCAGTACTTC,TRBV20-1,TRBJ2-5,few,NA
CASSQDIPGTVYEQYF,TGCGCCAGCAGCCAAGATATTCCTGGGACAGTCTACGAGCAGTACTTC,TRBV4-1,TRBJ2-7,NA,TRBD1
CASTYPGTQNNEQFF,TGTGCCAGCACCTACCCCGGGACACAGAACAATGAGCAGTTCTTC,TRBV7-9,TRBJ2-1,few,NA
CAIGVDRGTTDTQYF,TGTGCCATCGGGGTCGACAGGGGTACGACAGATACGCAGTATTTT,TRBV10-3,TRBJ2-3,NA,TRBD1
CASSVGTADVPSTDTQYF,TGTGCCAGCAGCGTCGGGACAGCCGACGTACCTAGCACAGATACGCAGTATTTT,TRBV6-4,TRBJ2-3,NA,TRBD1
CASTDATGELFF,TGTGCCAGCACGGACGCAACCGGGGAGCTGTTTTTT,TRBV6-4,TRBJ2-2,few,NA
CATIRRGRISNQPQHF,TGTGCCACCATTCGCAGGGGGCGAATTAGCAATCAGCCCCAGCATTTT,TRBV24-1,TRBJ1-5,NA,TRBD1
CASSASPGTGYPYEQYF,TGTGCCAGCTCAGCCTCCCCCGGGACAGGGTACCCCTACGAGCAGTACTTC,TRBV18,TRBJ2-7,NA,TRBD1
CASSSGLAGELDNEQFF,TGTGCCAGCAGCTCCGGACTAGCGGGAGAATTGGACAATGAGCAGTTCTTC,TRBV7-8,TRBJ2-1,NA,TRBD2
CATSDLGSTEAFF,TGTGCCACCAGTGATTTGGGTTCCACTGAAGCTTTCTTT,TRBV24-1,TRBJ1-1,few,NA
CASSPGRIEQFF,TGTGCCAGCAGCCCGGGACGGATTGAGCAGTTCTTC,TRBV7-8,TRBJ2-1,NA,NA
CASSVTGKLNTEAFF,TGTGCCAGCAGCGTTACCGGGAAGTTGAACACTGAAGCTTTCTTT,TRBV9,TRBJ1-1,NA,NA
CASSLQGAINEQFF,TGTGCCAGCAGCTTACAGGGGGCCATCAATGAGCAGTTCTTC,TRBV14,TRBJ2-1,NA,TRBD1
CSAPGTGVQTYEQYF,TGCAGTGCTCCCGGGACAGGGGTTCAAACCTACGAGCAGTACTTC,TRBV20-1,TRBJ2-7,NA,TRBD1
CASSSHTDGTYYEQYF,TGTGCCAGCAGCTCCCACACTGACGGGACCTACTACGAGCAGTACTTC,TRBV7-8,TRBJ2-7,NA,NA
CASSSGQYQETQYF,TGCGCCAGCAGCTCGGGACAGTACCAAGAGACCCAGTACTTC,TRBV5-1,TRBJ2-5,many,TRBD1
CASSDVGPHTQYF,TGTGCCAGCAGCGACGTCGGCCCTCATACGCAGTATTTT,TRBV27,TRBJ2-3,few,NA